This T cell receptor beta chain was sequenced for a study of T cell repertoires in cytomegalovirus infection. Study-wide results and caveats: Within the response measured ex vivo, HLA-C-restricted CMV-specific TCR beta clonotypes were dominant.

TCRdb re-derived calls from the reads in MiXCR, one entry per CDR3 protein. Among fewer than 200,000 distinct CDR3 sequences listed, about 20% were seen once. This clonotype has a count of ten or more. Its matching antigen is unknown. Input material: PBMCs. The origin of this receptor is a human donor in good health (CMV status not recorded). Some clones in this sample may be carry-over from other donors' samples.

The CDR3 nucleotides read TGTGCCAGCAGCTTAAGCTACGAGCAGTTCTTC. It is translated as CASSLSYEQFF. The chain couples TRBV7-2 to TRBJ2-1; D gene unclear. The CDR3 sequence is 11 residues long. Per the germline V gene, CDR1 is SGHTA and CDR2 is FQGNSA. V gave up 2 bases and J gave up 10 bases, with 6 bases separating them.